The clone carrying this T cell receptor beta chain occurred a few times. Its antigen is unknown. The germline gives CDR1 SGHAT, CDR2 FQNNGV. V was pared by 8 bases and J by 9 bases, with 14 bases between. The CDR3 spans 12 residues. This entry belongs to a study of response to subunit inactivated influenza vaccine. MiXCR was run by TCRdb on the RT-PCR reads, yielding one entry per CDR3 protein. The sample carries roughly 570,000 distinct CDR3 sequences, 10% to 15% recorded once. Study outcomes and limitations: Each seasonal influenza vaccination, the authors suggested, recruits few new T cells.

This TCR came from a man aged 45-65 years who received an inactivated influenza vaccine. V gene TRBV11-2 combines with J gene TRBJ1-5; D is possibly TRBD1 (5 bases). This specimen consisted of PBMCs from blood, obtained about 40 days after vaccination. CDR3 residues: CASGDAQGPQHF. The CDR3 DNA reads TGTGCCAGCGGCGACGCCCAGGGGCCCCAGCATTTT. Combining the CDR3 with reference TRBV11-2 and TRBJ1-5 gives the whole variable domain EAGVAQSPRYKIIEKRQSVAFWCNPISGHATLYWYQQILGQGPKLLIQFQNNGVVDDSQLPKDRFSAERLKGVDSTLKIQPAKLEDSAVYLCASGDAQGPQHFGDGTRLSIL.